The rows below give T cell receptor beta chains drawn from one sample of a study of cytomegalovirus exposure and HLA in healthy donors. Profiling relied on immunoSEQ multiplex PCR, and the TCRdb table lists in-frame clones only, not all of them. The sample consists of approximately 91,000 clones, roughly two thirds of them appearing once. What was sequenced was PBMCs. These receptors were collected from a female donor in good health and CMV-seronegative. CDR3s include the opening cysteine and the closing phenylalanine or tryptophan. Each record gives: clone size, D gene, V gene, J gene, CDR3 protein, CDR3 DNA. The D gene is left open where the match is weak. Size values are once, few and many counts, or a class for expanded clones, and some rows have none.

>few|TRBD2|TRBV7-9|TRBJ2-3
CASSFLAGVSTDTQYF
TGTGCCAGCAGCTTCCTAGCGGGGGTGAGCACAGATACGCAGTATTTT
>few|TRBD1|TRBV30|TRBJ2-7
CAWSPSLRGLHEQYF
TGTGCCTGGAGCCCCTCTCTCAGGGGGCTGCACGAGCAGTACTTC
>NA|TRBD1|TRBV4-2|TRBJ1-1
CASSQTGGGTEAFF
TGTGCCAGCAGCCAGACAGGGGGAGGTACTGAAGCTTTCTTT
>NA|NA|TRBV18|TRBJ2-1
CASSPVQAMNEQFF
TGTGCCAGCTCACCAGTGCAGGCTATGAATGAGCAGTTCTTC
>NA|TRBD1|TRBV4-1|TRBJ2-5
CASSHRALRTGTEKETQYF
TGCGCCAGCAGCCACCGAGCCCTACGGACAGGGACCGAGAAGGAGACCCAGTACTTC
>NA|TRBD2|TRBV7-2|TRBJ2-7
CASSLASGRHYEQYF
TGTGCCAGCAGCTTAGCTAGCGGGAGACACTACGAGCAGTACTTC
>NA|TRBD1|TRBV19|TRBJ2-7
CASSLGQGGVEQYF
TGTGCCAGTAGTTTGGGACAGGGGGGGGTCGAGCAGTACTTC
>NA|NA|TRBV27|TRBJ2-7
CASSLSVGKYEQYF
TGTGCCAGCAGTTTAAGTGTGGGCAAGTACGAGCAGTACTTC
>NA|TRBD1|TRBV6-5|TRBJ2-3
CATKGQGSTDTQYF
TGTGCCACCAAAGGACAGGGTAGCACAGATACGCAGTATTTT
>few|NA|TRBV5-4|TRBJ2-7
CASSLGQGSYEQYF
TGTGCCAGCAGCTTGGGCCAGGGCTCCTACGAGCAGTACTTC
>NA|NA|TRBV20-1|TRBJ2-7
CSAGNPYEQYF
TGCAGTGCCGGGAACCCTTACGAGCAGTACTTC
>NA|TRBD2|TRBV7-9|TRBJ2-1
CASSLRLAGGNYNEQFF
TGTGCCAGCAGCTTAAGACTAGCGGGGGGGAACTACAATGAGCAGTTCTTC
>once|TRBD1|TRBV27|TRBJ1-3
CASTSGGLTSGNTIYF
TGTGCCAGCACATCAGGGGGCTTAACTTCTGGAAACACCATATATTTT
>NA|NA|TRBV7-6|TRBJ2-7
CASYPVEQYF
TGTGCCAGCTATCCGGTCGAGCAGTACTTC
>NA|NA|TRBV7-9|TRBJ1-2
CSSSLGGWPYGYTF
TGTTCCAGCAGCTTAGGAGGGTGGCCCTATGGCTACACCTTC
>NA|NA|TRBV7-7|TRBJ2-3
CASSLGGGGTDTQYF
TGTGCTAGCAGCTTAGGTGGGGGAGGTACAGATACGCAGTATTTT
>NA|NA|TRBV6-4|TRBJ2-1
CASSDSTGQGGDEQFF
TGTGCCAGCAGTGACTCGACTGGTCAGGGGGGCGATGAGCAGTTCTTC
>NA|NA|TRBV18|TRBJ1-1
CASSSLYPEAFF
TGTGCCAGCTCGTCCCTATATCCTGAAGCTTTCTTT
>NA|NA|TRBV5-6|TRBJ1-2
CASSLKQGWNYGYTF
TGTGCCAGCAGCTTGAAACAGGGCTGGAACTATGGCTACACCTTC
>NA|NA|TRBV7-8|TRBJ2-1
CASSVETDNEQFF
TGTGCCAGCAGCGTAGAGACAGACAATGAGCAGTTCTTC
>once|NA|TRBV9|TRBJ1-2
CASSVGGVYGYTF
TGTGCCAGCAGCGTAGGCGGGGTCTATGGCTACACCTTC
>few|NA|TRBV6-1|TRBJ1-3
CASNRNRESGNTIYF
TGTGCCAGCAACCGAAACCGGGAGTCTGGAAACACCATATATTTT
>NA|NA|TRBV25-1|TRBJ1-1
CASGSGTEAFF
TGTGCCAGCGGTTCCGGGACAGAAGCTTTCTTT
>NA|NA|TRBV19|TRBJ2-5
CASSSSYRVLETQYF
TGTGCCAGTAGCTCCTCCTACAGGGTGTTGGAGACCCAGTACTTC
>NA|TRBD2|TRBV2|TRBJ2-5
CASSEVAGGGETQYF
TGTGCCAGCAGTGAAGTGGCGGGGGGAGGTGAGACCCAGTACTTC
>NA|NA|TRBV19|TRBJ2-1
CASSIDRTGRRYNEQFF
TGTGCCAGTAGTATAGATCGTACCGGGAGACGGTACAATGAGCAGTTCTTC
>NA|TRBD1|TRBV6-6|TRBJ1-2
CASSQPGGDYGYTF
TGTGCCAGCAGCCAACCAGGGGGCGACTATGGCTACACCTTC
>NA|NA|TRBV7-9|TRBJ2-3
CASSPRGYADTQYF
TGTGCCAGCAGCCCCCGCGGGTACGCGGATACGCAGTATTTT
>NA|TRBD2|TRBV6-1|TRBJ2-7
CASSEGWRLAGYEQYF
TGTGCCAGCAGTGAAGGATGGAGACTAGCAGGATACGAGCAGTACTTC
>many|NA|TRBV4-3|TRBJ1-2
CASSPGAYEGGANYGYTF
TGCGCCAGCAGCCCCGGGGCCTACGAGGGAGGCGCTAACTATGGCTACACCTTC
>NA|NA|TRBV6-1|TRBJ1-5
CASSEFGGDQPQHF
TGTGCCAGCAGTGAATTCGGGGGGGATCAGCCCCAGCATTTT
>few|TRBD2|TRBV28|TRBJ2-7
CASGTSGRLSEQYF
TGTGCCAGCGGGACTAGCGGGAGACTGAGCGAGCAGTACTTC
>few|NA|TRBV4-3|TRBJ1-5
CASSPGNDLNQPQHF
TGCGCCAGCAGCCCGGGGAACGACCTCAATCAGCCCCAGCATTTT
>NA|NA|TRBV19|TRBJ1-4
CASSDAVELFF
TGTGCCAGTAGTGATGCGGTAGAACTGTTTTTT
>few|TRBD1|TRBV6-1|TRBJ2-5
CASSLTGIGQETQYF
TGTGCCAGCAGCCTGACAGGGATAGGGCAAGAGACCCAGTACTTC
>NA|NA|TRBV27|TRBJ2-7
CASSPTATYEQYF
TGTGCCAGCAGCCCGACAGCAACCTACGAGCAGTACTTC
>NA|TRBD2|TRBV27|TRBJ2-3
CASSPMGTGGHIDTQYF
TGTGCCAGCAGCCCTATGGGGACGGGAGGGCACATAGATACGCAGTATTTT
>NA|TRBD2|TRBV15|TRBJ2-5
CATKGVGQRAAGGAGETQYF
TGTGCCACCAAGGGGGTGGGGCAGCGGGCTGCCGGGGGGGCCGGAGAGACCCAGTACTTC
>NA|NA|TRBV30|TRBJ2-1
CAWTGGTKYNEQFF
TGTGCCTGGACGGGTGGGACAAAGTACAATGAGCAGTTCTTC
>NA|TRBD1|TRBV18|TRBJ2-5
CASSLGTEKETQYF
TGTGCCAGCTCCTTGGGGACAGAAAAAGAGACCCAGTACTTC
>few|NA|TRBV6-5|TRBJ1-1
CASSYSSRTPTEAFF
TGTGCCAGCAGTTACTCGAGCAGGACTCCCACTGAAGCTTTCTTT
>NA|NA|TRBV6-5|TRBJ1-4
CASRRVGGENEKLFF
TGTGCCAGCAGACGGGTGGGGGGGGAGAATGAAAAACTGTTTTTT
>few|NA|TRBV6-4|TRBJ2-6
CASSTSSGANVLTF
TGTGCCAGCAGTACTAGCTCTGGGGCCAACGTCCTGACTTTC
>NA|NA|TRBV7-9|TRBJ2-5
CASSFLQPGQETQYF
TGTGCCAGCAGCTTTTTACAACCGGGGCAAGAGACCCAGTACTTC
>few|NA|TRBV29-1|TRBJ2-7
CSVGVSVSGGKRNEQYF
TGCAGCGTTGGGGTTTCGGTCTCCGGGGGTAAGAGGAACGAGCAGTACTTC
>NA|NA|TRBV21-1|TRBJ1-1
CASIFSDRDAFF
TGTGCCAGCATCTTCTCGGACAGGGATGCTTTCTTT
>NA|TRBD2|TRBV10-2|TRBJ2-5
CASRLAGQETQYF
TGCGCCAGCAGGCTAGCGGGACAAGAGACCCAGTACTTC
>NA|TRBD2|TRBV30|TRBJ2-1
CAWSGTSGYNEQFF
TGTGCCTGGTCCGGGACTAGCGGGTACAATGAGCAGTTCTTC
>NA|NA|TRBV29-1|TRBJ1-2
CSAGGGYTF
TGCAGCGCCGGCGGCGGCTACACCTTC
>NA|NA|TRBV25-1|TRBJ1-1
CASRPGHSLNTEAFF
TGTGCCAGCAGGCCCGGCCACAGCTTGAACACTGAAGCTTTCTTT
>NA|NA|TRBV13|TRBJ2-5
CASSFGGVRQETQYF
TGTGCCAGCTCCTTCGGGGGAGTCCGCCAAGAGACCCAGTACTTC
>NA|NA|TRBV2|TRBJ1-1
CASSELGADTEAFF
TGTGCCAGCAGTGAATTAGGGGCCGACACTGAAGCTTTCTTT
>NA|NA|TRBV29-1|TRBJ2-7
CSVDRAGSYEQYF
TGCAGCGTTGACAGGGCAGGGTCCTACGAGCAGTACTTC
>few|NA|TRBV7-8|TRBJ1-2
CASSLVGGGEFYGYTF
TGTGCCAGCAGCTTAGTGGGGGGGGGAGAGTTCTATGGCTACACCTTC
>NA|NA|TRBV15|TRBJ2-6
CATTPLTDSGANVLTF
TGTGCCACCACCCCCCTGACAGACTCTGGGGCCAACGTCCTGACTTTC